Reported below is one TCR beta chain. Its matching antigen is unknown. The data stem from a study of PD-1 blockade in mismatch repair-deficient tumors. Study-wide results and limits: Tumor-resident clones, often undetectable pretreatment in blood, expanded then contracted after pembrolizumab.

Assay: immunoSEQ multiplex PCR; the TCRdb copy retains only in-frame clones and omits some. The table lists about 84,000 clones, 65% to 85% of them singletons. The sample in question was peripheral blood, obtained 12 weeks after starting pembrolizumab. This clonotype originated in an adult with mismatch repair-deficient cancer.

Here the CDR3 reads CSPAGYTEAFF. The CDR3 nucleotides read TGCAGCCCAGCGGGGTACACTGAAGCTTTCTTT. V usage is TRBV20-1 and J usage is TRBJ1-1, with D hard to call. The germline gives CDR1 DFQATT, CDR2 SNEGSKA (reference sequence). CDR3 length: 11 amino acids.